These 30 T cell receptor beta chains share one sample of origin, sequenced in a study of blood T cell repertoires in COVID-19. This table comes from immunoSEQ multiplex PCR, and its TCRdb copy is limited to in-frame clones, with some not included. The table lists under 100,000 clones, about 86% of them singletons, with about 18% in the top ten. Sequencing input: peripheral blood. Source of these receptors: a woman aged 55 to 70 with acute or convalescent COVID-19.

This clone showed up just a few times. This chain joins TRBV10-3 and TRBJ1-2; tentative D call: TRBD1 (5 bases). Trimming cost V 6 bases and J 5 bases, with 13 bases left between them. The CDR3 consists of 13 residues. CDR1 is ENHRY, CDR2 SYGVKD, per germline. The CDR3 is CAISRVGDYGYTF. CDR3 bases: TGTGCCATCAGCCGGGTAGGGGATTATGGCTACACCTTC.

The chain couples TRBV9 to TRBJ2-1; 14 bases line up with TRBD2. V lost 0 bases, J lost 4 bases, and 0 bases stayed unmatched. The CDR3 covers 16 residues. Germline V gene lookup returns CDR1 SGDLS and CDR2 YYNGEE. The CDR3 DNA sequence: TGTGCCAGCAGCGTAGGGACTAGCGGGGGGTACAATGAGCAGTTCTTC. It encodes CASSVGTSGGYNEQFF.

This chain links TRBV11-2 with TRBJ2-7, with D possibly being TRBD1 (6 bases). V lost 5 bases, J lost 0 bases, and 17 bases lay in between. Germline V gene data show CDR1 as SGHAT and CDR2 as FQNNGV. CDR3 size: 16 residues. The CDR3 coding sequence is TGTGCCAGCAGCCATACCTCGGGACATATCTCCTACGAGCAGTACTTC. Encoded protein: CASSHTSGHISYEQYF. The whole variable domain, filled in from reference TRBV11-2 and TRBJ2-7, reads EAGVAQSPRYKIIEKRQSVAFWCNPISGHATLYWYQQILGQGPKLLIQFQNNGVVDDSQLPKDRFSAERLKGVDSTLKIQPAKLEDSAVYLCASSHTSGHISYEQYFGPGTRLTVT.

This clone came up once. CDR3 in amino acids: CASSFRGLATEAFF. As DNA, the CDR3 is TGTGCCAGCAGCTTCAGGGGGCTGGCCACTGAAGCTTTCTTT. The genes are TRBV7-2 and TRBJ1-1; 8 bases match TRBD1. Trimming cost V 3 bases and J 4 bases; bases outside gene matches: 4. This CDR3 has 14 amino acids. Germline V CDR1 and CDR2: SGHTA, FQGNSA.

This rearrangement joins TRBV6-5 to TRBJ2-3; 7 bases line up with TRBD1. V lost 4 bases and J lost 6; bases outside the gene matches: 10. The V gene's germline CDR1 is MNHEY and CDR2 SVGAGI. The CDR3 has 15 residues. The DNA of the CDR3 is TGTGCCAGCAGTTTAGACAGGGCGAGATTGGATACGCAGTATTTT. This codes for CASSLDRARLDTQYF.

The rearrangement uses TRBV19 and TRBJ1-1; TRBD1 might be the D (6 bases). The CDR3 has 15 amino acids. Between the trimmed V and J ends, which lost 5 bases and 0 bases, there was a span of 13 bases. The germline V gene has CDR1 LNHDA and CDR2 SQIVND (reference sequence). CDR3 sequence: CASSSQYRVNTEAFF. The CDR3 nucleotides read TGTGCCAGTAGTTCACAATACAGGGTGAACACTGAAGCTTTCTTT.

This chain connects TRBV9 to TRBJ2-3, with TRBD2 matching 11 bases. The CDR3 is 16 residues long. Trimming at V came to 3 bases and at J to 5 bases, leaving 8 bases not matched to a gene. Germline values: CDR1 SGDLS, CDR2 YYNGEE. The CDR3 region is CASSALLAGVRDTQYF. CDR3 coding DNA: TGTGCCAGCAGCGCCTTACTAGCGGGAGTAAGAGATACGCAGTATTTT. Together with reference TRBV9 and TRBJ2-3, the CDR3 gives the full variable domain: DSGVTQTPKHLITATGQRVTLRCSPRSGDLSVYWYQQSLDQGLQFLIQYYNGEERAKGNILERFSAQQFPDLHSELNLSSLELGDSALYFCASSALLAGVRDTQYFGPGTRLTVL.

The chain employs TRBV9 and TRBJ1-3, with 8 positions matching TRBD1. Losses at the gene ends were 1 base for V and 0 bases for J; bases not matched to a gene: 6. Germline-derived CDR1 and CDR2 are SGDLS and YYNGEE. CDR3 length: 17 residues. CDR3 sequence (DNA): TGTGCCAGCAGCGTACCGGACAGGGCAAACTCTGGAAACACCATATATTTT. Translated, it gives CASSVPDRANSGNTIYF.

This sequence joins TRBV6-1 and TRBJ2-1, with D perhaps TRBD1 (7 bases). Trimming cost V 2 bases and J 4 bases, with 18 bases left between them. CDR3 length: 17 residues. CDR1 is MNHNS and CDR2 is SASEGT in the germline V gene. CDR3 in amino acids: CASSELADRAGYNEQFF. The CDR3 DNA sequence: TGTGCCAGCAGTGAACTTGCCGACAGGGCGGGGTACAATGAGCAGTTCTTC.

This clone was counted once. The chain has TRBV9 and TRBJ1-4; tentatively, D is TRBD1 (5 bases). V lost 0 bases, J lost 7 bases, and 10 bases lay in between. The CDR3 is 14 residues long. Germline-derived CDR1 and CDR2 are SGDLS and YYNGEE. CDR3 nucleotide sequence: TGTGCCAGCAGCGTAGGTGGGGGAGGTGAAAAACTGTTTTTT. It specifies CASSVGGGGEKLFF.

This sequence joins TRBV29-1 and TRBJ1-1; 7 bases agree with TRBD1. The ends lost 7 bases at V and 7 bases at J; junction bases unmatched: 15. The CDR3 contains 14 residues. The germline gives CDR1 SQVTM, CDR2 ANQGSEA. CDR3 in DNA: TGCAGCGCAACGGACGGCAGGGGGGTGGGTGAAGCTTTCTTT. This translates into CSATDGRGVGEAFF. Combining the CDR3 with reference TRBV29-1 and TRBJ1-1 gives the whole variable domain SAVISQKPSRDICQRGTSLTIQCQVDSQVTMMFWYRQQPGQSLTLIATANQGSEATYESGFVIDKFPISRPNLTFSTLTVSNMSPEDSSIYLCSATDGRGVGEAFFGQGTRLTVV.

The chain couples TRBV23-1 to TRBJ2-1; 9 nucleotides line up with TRBD1. TRBV23-1 is given ORF status, its function remaining uncertain. This CDR3 has 16 residues. Trimming took 5 bases from V and 2 from J; bases not matched to a gene: 7. The CDR3 reads CASSTTGGVPYNEQFF. The CDR3 nucleotides read TGCGCCAGCAGTACTACAGGGGGCGTCCCCTACAATGAGCAGTTCTTC.

The J gene is TRBJ1-1, the V gene TRBV4-2; D gene uncertain. CDR1 and CDR2 (germline): LGHNA, YNFKEQ. V was pared by 0 bases and J by 0 bases, with 5 bases between. The CDR3 is made up of 14 amino acids. For the CDR3, the DNA is TGTGCCAGCAGCCAAGAACAAATGAACACTGAAGCTTTCTTT. Protein: CASSQEQMNTEAFF.

The chain links TRBV7-3 to TRBJ1-1, with TRBD1 matching 7 bases. Germline assignment: CDR1 SGHTA and CDR2 FQGTGA. Trimming cost V 0 bases and J 7 bases; bases outside gene matches: 8. The length of the CDR3 is 15 residues. DNA of the CDR3: TGTGCCAGCAGCTTAACAGGGGACAGAGGGGGTGAAGCTTTCTTT. Its protein product is CASSLTGDRGGEAFF.

The rearrangement uses TRBV13 and TRBJ1-1, with no clear D. Trimming stripped 0 bases from V and 1 base from J, with 9 bases between. The CDR3 consists of 15 residues. CDR1 is PRHDT, CDR2 FYEKMQ, per germline (reference sequence). CDR3 loop: CASSLGVSRNTEAFF. In nucleotides, the CDR3 is TGTGCCAGCAGCTTAGGTGTCTCCCGGAACACTGAAGCTTTCTTT.

The V gene is TRBV6-5, the J gene TRBJ1-1; D not resolved. Looked up from germline, CDR1 is MNHEY and CDR2 is SVGAGI. V was trimmed by 6 bases and J by 7 bases, leaving 18 bases between them. The CDR3 extends over 14 amino acids. The DNA for the CDR3 is TGTGCCAGCAGCGATCCTGACAAGAGCCTTGAAGCTTTCTTT. The encoded protein is CASSDPDKSLEAFF.

The genes are TRBV7-9 and TRBJ1-3, with TRBD1 matching 8 bases. In germline, CDR1 is SEHNR, CDR2 FQNEAQ (reference sequence). CDR3 length: 16 residues. The trim removed 3 bases at V and 3 bases at J, leaving 7 bases unmatched. CDR3 sequence (DNA): TGTGCCAGCAGCTTGCAGGGGGCTTTGAATGGAAACACCATATATTTT. It translates to CASSLQGALNGNTIYF.

This chain links TRBV5-1 with TRBJ2-5, with 9 positions matching TRBD2. The V gene end was trimmed by 0 bases and the J gene end by 4 bases; junction bases not matched to a gene: 10. The germline V gene encodes CDR1 SGHRS and CDR2 YFSETQ. The CDR3 has 17 amino acids. The CDR3 DNA follows: TGCGCCAGCAGCTTGGCCTTATTAGCGGGGGAGTCAGAGACCCAGTACTTC. Its protein is CASSLALLAGESETQYF.

This rearrangement joins TRBV27 to TRBJ1-5; D call uncertain. This CDR3 region has 16 residues. Per the germline V gene, CDR1 is MNHEY and CDR2 is SMNVEV (reference sequence). V lost 5 bases to trimming and J lost 0 bases, with 14 bases between them. CDR3 in DNA: TGTGCCAGCAGTCCCCGGGGTGGTGATAGCAATCAGCCCCAGCATTTT. It encodes CASSPRGGDSNQPQHF.

This chain connects TRBV7-8 to TRBJ2-2; TRBD2 matches 8 bases. The J segment lost 1 base and the V segment lost 5 bases, leaving 3 bases of the junction unmatched. Germline CDR1 is SGHVS and CDR2 is FQNEAQ. This CDR3 has 15 amino acids. The CDR3 DNA is TGTGCCAGCAGCGAAAGCGGGAGGAACACCGGGGAGCTGTTTTTT. Amino acids: CASSESGRNTGELFF. The whole variable domain, remainder taken from reference TRBV7-8 and TRBJ2-2, is GAGVSQSPRYKVAKRGQDVALRCDPISGHVSLFWYQQALGQGPEFLTYFQNEAQLDKSGLPSDRFFAERPEGSVSTLKIQRTQQEDSAVYLCASSESGRNTGELFFGEGSRLTVL.

The CDR3 nucleotides read TGTGCCAGCAGCTCTCCGGGGGCCAACGTCCTGACTTTC. Translated: CASSSPGANVLTF. The chain joins TRBV11-3 to TRBJ2-6; unclear D gene. The CDR3 extends over 13 amino acids. V dropped 4 bases and J dropped 4 bases, with 5 bases sitting between them. Germline loops: CDR1 SGHNT, CDR2 YENEEA.

This clone was detected only a few times. The chain employs TRBV5-1 and TRBJ2-5; D is possibly TRBD1 (7 bases). The CDR3 spans 13 residues. Trimming stripped 6 bases from V and 5 bases from J, with 14 bases between. Per germline, CDR1 SGHRS and CDR2 YFSETQ. The chain's CDR3 is CASIGGGGETQYF. The CDR3 nucleotides read TGCGCCAGCATAGGAGGGGGCGGTGAGACCCAGTACTTC.

The rearrangement uses TRBV7-2 and TRBJ2-3; 12 bases are a match to TRBD2. Unmatched junction bases numbered 6, after V lost 5 bases and J lost 6 bases. Germline V gene sequence: CDR1 SGHTA, CDR2 FQGNSA. The CDR3 runs to 15 residues. The DNA for the CDR3 is TGTGCCAGCAGCCAACTAGCGGGGGGCTTCGATACGCAGTATTTT. Translating it yields CASSQLAGGFDTQYF. The variable domain in full, with the rest retrieved from reference TRBV7-2 and TRBJ2-3, is GAGVSQSPSNKVTEKGKDVELRCDPISGHTALYWYRQSLGQGLEFLIYFQGNSAPDKSGLPSDRFSAERTGGSVSTLTIQRTQQEDSAVYLCASSQLAGGFDTQYFGPGTRLTVL.

The rearrangement uses TRBV12-3 or TRBV12-4 and TRBJ2-2; TRBD1 is a possible D gene (6 bases). The CDR3 is 13 amino acids. V lost 6 bases, J lost 6 bases, and 11 bases lay in between. Here the CDR3 reads CASRSTGPGELFF. The CDR3, as DNA: TGTGCCAGCAGATCTACAGGGCCCGGGGAGCTGTTTTTT.

The chain employs TRBV6-1 and TRBJ2-3; a weak D match, TRBD1 (6 bases). Germline V gene sequence: CDR1 MNHNS, CDR2 SASEGT. The germline V and J ends were trimmed by 2 bases and 0 bases, with 9 bases remaining between them. The CDR3 loop spans 15 amino acids. The CDR3 DNA sequence: TGTGCCAGCAGTGAACAGGGGATTAGCACAGATACGCAGTATTTT. Residues: CASSEQGISTDTQYF.

This chain joins TRBV7-2 and TRBJ2-2; 8 positions agree with TRBD1. The CDR3 runs 17 residues. The V gene end was trimmed by 2 bases and the J gene end by 3 bases; junction bases not matched to a gene: 8. The germline V gene encodes CDR1 SGHTA and CDR2 FQGNSA. CDR3 sequence: CASSLYVRGQDTGELFF. DNA for the CDR3: TGTGCCAGCAGCTTATATGTCAGGGGGCAGGACACCGGGGAGCTGTTTTTT.

The chain is built from TRBV6-6 and TRBJ2-1, with a weak D call TRBD2 (6 bases). The V gene lost 0 bases and the J gene lost 11 bases, with 11 bases spanning the gap. The CDR3 is 13 amino acids. The germline V gene has CDR1 MNHNY and CDR2 SVGAGI (reference sequence). The CDR3 loop reads CASSYSGDWQQFF. In nucleotides, the CDR3 is TGTGCCAGCAGTTACTCCGGGGACTGGCAGCAGTTCTTC.

The chain joins TRBV11-2 to TRBJ1-1; tentatively, D is TRBD1 (6 bases). The ends were cut back, 5 bases at V and 1 base at J, with 14 bases in the middle. The germline gives CDR1 SGHAT, CDR2 FQNNGV. The CDR3 runs to 15 residues. This CDR3 reads CASSQRRGGNTEAFF. As DNA, the CDR3 is TGTGCCAGCAGCCAACGTCGAGGGGGGAACACTGAAGCTTTCTTT.

The rearrangement links TRBV7-6 to TRBJ1-4; the match to TRBD1 covers 10 bases. Germline-derived CDR1 and CDR2 are SGHVS and FNYEAQ. V was clipped by 0 bases and J by 3 bases; unmatched bases: 1. This CDR3 region has 16 residues. The CDR3 reads CASSLAGQGSNEKLFF. The CDR3 DNA sequence: TGTGCCAGCAGCTTAGCGGGACAGGGGTCTAATGAAAAACTGTTTTTT.

The rearrangement links TRBV5-4 to TRBJ2-2, with 7 bases identical to TRBD2. V was pared by 0 bases and J by 4 bases, with 6 bases of the junction left unmatched. The CDR3 is made up of 16 amino acids. The V gene's germline CDR1 is SGHNT and CDR2 YYREEE (reference sequence). The CDR3 spells CASSLALADFTGELFF. The DNA of the CDR3 is TGTGCCAGCAGCTTGGCCCTAGCGGATTTCACCGGGGAGCTGTTTTTT.